These 10 T cell receptor beta chains were all obtained from the same sample, sequenced in a study of cytomegalovirus exposure and HLA in healthy donors (dated by TCRdb to about 2017). The receptor library was made with the immunoSEQ multiplex PCR assay. For the multiplex PCR, a mixture combining 60 forward primers for TCR Vbeta segments and 13 reverse primers for TCR Jbeta segments was used. TCRdb's version of the immuneACCESS table is confined to in-frame rearrangements and falls short of the full clone set. An unresolved V gene accounts for under half of the shortfall where checked; the remainder is of unknown origin. The sample table lists approximately 150,000 clones, about 72% of them with a count of one. The ten largest clones capture less than 2.5% of the sample. Sequences were obtained from PBMCs. These receptors all stem from a human donor in good health.

This chain connects TRBV19 to TRBJ1-1, with TRBD1 matching 7 bases. The junction had 7 bases not matched to a gene; V was cut back by 5 bases and J by 4 bases. This CDR3 region has 14 residues. Germline assignment: CDR1 LNHDA and CDR2 SQIVND (reference sequence). The CDR3 is CASSAGTEGTEAFF. The CDR3 DNA reads TGTGCCAGTAGTGCTGGGACAGAAGGCACTGAAGCTTTCTTT.

The chain links TRBV5-6 to TRBJ2-1, with 9 bases lining up with TRBD1. Germline V lookup: CDR1 SGHDT, CDR2 YYEEEE. The CDR3 covers 12 residues. V lost 5 bases, J lost 9 bases, and 3 bases stayed unmatched. The CDR3 DNA sequence: TGTGCCAGCAGGGACAGGGGATTTGAGCAGTTCTTC. Translating it yields CASRDRGFEQFF.

The chain uses TRBV7-2 and TRBJ2-3, with 12 positions matching TRBD2. This CDR3 is 18 amino acids long. Germline CDR1 is SGHTA and CDR2 is FQGNSA. V shed 4 bases and J 6 bases; nucleotides not matched to a gene: 14. The chain's CDR3 is CASSSSGGAAASVDTQYF. In nucleotides, the CDR3 is TGTGCCAGCAGCTCTAGCGGGGGGGCCGCCGCTAGTGTCGATACGCAGTATTTT.

The chain couples TRBV7-8 to TRBJ2-3; possible D gene TRBD1, 5 bases. This CDR3 contains 15 residues. The ends were cut back, 5 bases at V and 6 bases at J, with 18 bases in the middle. Germline V gives CDR1 SGHVS, CDR2 FQNEAQ. CDR3 nucleotide sequence: TGTGCCAGCAGCCCCCAGCAGGGCGGATCGGATACGCAGTATTTT. Translation: CASSPQQGGSDTQYF.

The rearrangement links TRBV4-2 to TRBJ1-4, with a weak D call TRBD1 (6 bases). The CDR3 is 15 residues long. Between the trimmed V and J ends, which lost 2 bases and 5 bases, there was a span of 12 bases. Germline V gene sequence: CDR1 LGHNA, CDR2 YNFKEQ. DNA for the CDR3: TGTGCCAGCAGCCAAAATACAGGGACCAATGAAAAACTGTTTTTT. This encodes CASSQNTGTNEKLFF.

The J gene is TRBJ1-2, the V gene TRBV19, with D maybe TRBD1 (5 bases). Trimming removed 4 bases at V and 6 bases at J, with 18 bases between. Germline-derived CDR1 and CDR2 are LNHDA and SQIVND (reference sequence). This CDR3 is built from 15 residues. The CDR3 bases are TGTGCCAGTAGTAGTACGAGTGACAGCCTCCATGGCTACACCTTC. Its translation: CASSSTSDSLHGYTF.

The chain carries TRBV4-3 and TRBJ2-7, with 10 nucleotides matching TRBD1. V was pared by 1 base and J by 6 bases, with 9 bases of the junction left unmatched. The CDR3 is 16 residues long. Germline CDR1 LGHNA, CDR2 YSLEER. CDR3 region: CASSQVAGQGSGEQYF. CDR3 DNA sequence: TGCGCCAGCAGCCAAGTCGCGGGACAGGGGAGTGGCGAGCAGTACTTC.

This chain joins TRBV6-5 and TRBJ2-3; D is possibly TRBD2 (7 bases). CDR3 length equals 13 residues. Germline CDR1 MNHEY, CDR2 SVGAGI. V was cut by 6 bases and J by 4 bases, with 11 bases left in between. CDR3 nucleotide sequence: TGTGCCAGCAGCCGGGGGGCGGCAGATACGCAGTATTTT. Translated: CASSRGAADTQYF.

The chain employs TRBV5-4 and TRBJ1-2; 10 bases are a match to TRBD1. J gave up 7 bases and V 5 bases, and 8 bases lay outside the gene matches. Germline V gene data show CDR1 as SGHNT and CDR2 as YYREEE (reference sequence). The CDR3 consists of 14 residues. The CDR3 DNA sequence: TGTGCCAGCAGAGCCGGGACAGGGGTTTTTGGCTACACCTTC. Translated: CASRAGTGVFGYTF.

There are a few counts of this clone. The genes are TRBV7-9 and TRBJ1-1; unclear D gene. The V gene lost 3 bases and the J gene lost 8 bases, with 13 bases spanning the gap. Germline lookup yields CDR1 SEHNR and CDR2 FQNEAQ (reference sequence). CDR3 size: 13 residues. CDR3 in amino acids: CASSFQGSPEAFF. CDR3 bases: TGTGCCAGCAGCTTTCAAGGGAGCCCCGAAGCTTTCTTT.